Sequencing of this T cell receptor (beta chain) was carried out in a study of CXCR3-negative and CXCR3-positive naive CD8 T cells. Overall study findings and caveats: Comparison of naive cells showed more hydrophobic TRB CDR3s in CXCR3-positive than in CXCR3-negative naive cells. Both naive subsets had comparably high diversity; memory CD8+ cells much lower. Memory cells differed in TRBV-TRBJ usage, but naive CXCR3-negative and CXCR3-positive cells had similar usage.

On this clonotype: No antigen is known for it.

Germline assignment: CDR1 MDHEN and CDR2 SYDVKM. The CDR3 runs 14 residues. UMI-labeled 5' RACE TRB cDNA libraries were prepared from the cells. With the 5' RACE reads reprocessed, TCRdb shows one record per CDR3 protein and no DNA. The sample holds some 140,000 distinct CDR3 sequences. The chain has TRBV28 and TRBJ2-7; TCRdb calls TRBD1, which cannot be checked without DNA. The receptor was derived from a human donor in good health. Some clones in this sample may be carry-over from other donors' samples. Sequenced material: naive CXCR3+ CD8+ T cells from blood. The subset: CD45RO-CCR7+CD27+CD95- naive CD8+ T cells expressing CXCR3 (TNR3+). The chain's CDR3 is CASSLRGQTYEQYF.